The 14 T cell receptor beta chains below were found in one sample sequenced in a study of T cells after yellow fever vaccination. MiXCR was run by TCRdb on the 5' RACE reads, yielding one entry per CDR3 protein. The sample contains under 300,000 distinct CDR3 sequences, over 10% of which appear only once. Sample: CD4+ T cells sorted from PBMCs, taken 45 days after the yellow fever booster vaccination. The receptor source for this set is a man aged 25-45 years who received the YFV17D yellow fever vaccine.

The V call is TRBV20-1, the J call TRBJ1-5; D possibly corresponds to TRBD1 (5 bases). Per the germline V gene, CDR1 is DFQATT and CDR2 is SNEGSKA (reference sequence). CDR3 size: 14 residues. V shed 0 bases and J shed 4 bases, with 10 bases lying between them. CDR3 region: CSARDIPGNQPQHF. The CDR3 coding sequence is TGCAGTGCTAGAGATATCCCAGGGAATCAGCCCCAGCATTTT.

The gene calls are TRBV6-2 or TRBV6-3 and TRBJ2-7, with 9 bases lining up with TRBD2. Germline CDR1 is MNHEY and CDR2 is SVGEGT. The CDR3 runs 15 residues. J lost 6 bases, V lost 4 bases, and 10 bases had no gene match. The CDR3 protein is CASSSTPGLAAEQYF. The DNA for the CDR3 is TGTGCCAGCAGTTCAACCCCGGGACTAGCTGCCGAGCAGTACTTC.

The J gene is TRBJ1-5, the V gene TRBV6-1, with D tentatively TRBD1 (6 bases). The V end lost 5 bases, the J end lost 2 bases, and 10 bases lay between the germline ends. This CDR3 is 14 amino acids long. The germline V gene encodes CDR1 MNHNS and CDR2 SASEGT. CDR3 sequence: CASSKAGGNQPQHF. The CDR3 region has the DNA TGTGCCAGCAGTAAGGCAGGGGGCAATCAGCCCCAGCATTTT.

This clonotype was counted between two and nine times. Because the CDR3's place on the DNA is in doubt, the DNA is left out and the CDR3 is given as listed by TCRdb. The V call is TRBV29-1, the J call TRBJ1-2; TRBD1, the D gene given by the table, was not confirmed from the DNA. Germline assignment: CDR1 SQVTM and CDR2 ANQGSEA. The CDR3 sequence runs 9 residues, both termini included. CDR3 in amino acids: CSVGAGNTF.

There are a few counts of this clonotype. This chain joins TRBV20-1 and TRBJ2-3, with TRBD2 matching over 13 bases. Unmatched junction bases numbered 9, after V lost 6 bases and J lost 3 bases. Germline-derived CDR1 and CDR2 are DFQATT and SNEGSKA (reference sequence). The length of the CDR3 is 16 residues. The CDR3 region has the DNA TGCAGTGCCCCCCCCGCACTAGCGGGAGGGACAGATACGCAGTATTTT. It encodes CSAPPALAGGTDTQYF.

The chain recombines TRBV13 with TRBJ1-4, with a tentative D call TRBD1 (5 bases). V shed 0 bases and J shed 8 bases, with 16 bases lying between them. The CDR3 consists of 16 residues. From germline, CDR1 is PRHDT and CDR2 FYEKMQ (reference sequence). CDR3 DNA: TGTGCCAGCAGCTTAGGAGGGGCAAGTCGACGAGAAAAACTGTTTTTT. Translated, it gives CASSLGGASRREKLFF.

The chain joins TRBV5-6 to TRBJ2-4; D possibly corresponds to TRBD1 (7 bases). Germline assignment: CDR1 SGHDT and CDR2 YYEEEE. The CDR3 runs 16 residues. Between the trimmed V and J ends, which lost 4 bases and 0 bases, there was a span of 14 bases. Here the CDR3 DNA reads TGTGCCAGCAGCATCCGACAGGGAGGAGCCAAAAACATTCAGTACTTC. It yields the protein CASSIRQGGAKNIQYF.

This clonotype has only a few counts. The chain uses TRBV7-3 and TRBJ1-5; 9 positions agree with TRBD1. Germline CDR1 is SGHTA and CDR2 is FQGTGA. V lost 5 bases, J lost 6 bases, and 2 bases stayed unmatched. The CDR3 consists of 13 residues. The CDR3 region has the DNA TGTGCCAGCAGCGACAGGGGGGGTCAGCCCCAGCATTTT. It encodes CASSDRGGQPQHF.

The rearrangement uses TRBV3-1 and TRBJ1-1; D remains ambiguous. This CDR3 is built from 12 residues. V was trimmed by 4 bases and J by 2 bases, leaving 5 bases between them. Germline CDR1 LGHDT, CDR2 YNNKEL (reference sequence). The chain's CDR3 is CASSRTNTEAFF. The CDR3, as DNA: TGTGCCAGCAGCCGGACCAACACTGAAGCTTTCTTT.

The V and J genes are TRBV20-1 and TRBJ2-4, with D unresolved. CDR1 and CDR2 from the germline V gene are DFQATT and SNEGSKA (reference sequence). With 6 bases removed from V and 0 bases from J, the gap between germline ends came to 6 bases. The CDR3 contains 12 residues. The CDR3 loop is CSAELAKNIQYF. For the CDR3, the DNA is TGCAGTGCGGAGCTAGCCAAAAACATTCAGTACTTC.

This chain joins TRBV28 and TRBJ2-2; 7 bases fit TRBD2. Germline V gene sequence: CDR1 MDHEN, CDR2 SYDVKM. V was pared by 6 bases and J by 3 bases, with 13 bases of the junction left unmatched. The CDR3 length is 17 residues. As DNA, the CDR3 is TGTGCCAGCAGCTCGCCCGGGGCAGGGAGGGACACCGGGGAGCTGTTTTTT. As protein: CASSSPGAGRDTGELFF.

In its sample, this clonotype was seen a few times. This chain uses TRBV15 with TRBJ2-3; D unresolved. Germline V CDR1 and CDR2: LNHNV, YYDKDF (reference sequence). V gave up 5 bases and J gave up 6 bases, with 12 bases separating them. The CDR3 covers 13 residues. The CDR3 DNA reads TGTGCCACCAGCCTCGACCTCGAGGATACGCAGTATTTT. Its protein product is CATSLDLEDTQYF.

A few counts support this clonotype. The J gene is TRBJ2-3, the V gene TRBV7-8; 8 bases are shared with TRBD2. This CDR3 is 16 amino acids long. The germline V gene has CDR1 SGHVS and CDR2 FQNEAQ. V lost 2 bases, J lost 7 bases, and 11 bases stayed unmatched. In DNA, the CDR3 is TGTGCCAGCAGCTTATTCCGGGAGGGTCTAGGTTATACGCAGTATTTT. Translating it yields CASSLFREGLGYTQYF.

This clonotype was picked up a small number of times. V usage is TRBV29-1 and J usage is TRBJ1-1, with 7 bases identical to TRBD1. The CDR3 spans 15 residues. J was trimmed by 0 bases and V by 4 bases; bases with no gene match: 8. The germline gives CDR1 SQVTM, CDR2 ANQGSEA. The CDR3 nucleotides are TGCAGCGTTGGGTATGCAGGGGGGTTGAACACTGAAGCTTTCTTT. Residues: CSVGYAGGLNTEAFF.